Included here is one TCR beta chain sequence, with context. Antigen unknown. These data belong to a study of cytomegalovirus exposure and HLA in healthy donors. The PCR had 60 Vbeta and 13 Jbeta primers. This table comes from immunoSEQ multiplex PCR, and its TCRdb copy is limited to in-frame clones, with some not included. The top ten hold 1.5% to 2% of the sample, which has about 140,000 clones, roughly three quarters seen once. The study, taken as a whole, reports: Cytomegalovirus association was assigned to under 200 TCR beta chains. Among immune exposure information, only CMV serostatus was available. Donors belonging to an Asian-associated ancestry cluster reportedly showed fewer N-insertions in productive TCRs than the roughly 700-donor mean, according to what a later analysis found. Analysis was carried out at a later point, and it linked a missense DCLRE1C variant to TCR beta V- and J-gene trimming.

The CDR3 totals 17 residues. Trimming stripped 0 bases from V and 0 bases from J, with 12 bases between. Germline CDR1 and CDR2: SGHKS and YYEKEE (reference sequence). The source of this sequence is a woman between 25 and 40 years old in good health and CMV-seronegative. Sequencing was done on a sample of PBMCs. J is TRBJ2-2 and V is TRBV5-5, with D possibly matching TRBD2 (5 bases). CDR3: CASSLAVGDANTGELFF. The CDR3 bases are TGTGCCAGCAGCTTGGCAGTGGGAGACGCGAACACCGGGGAGCTGTTTTTT.